Presented here are 19 T cell receptor beta chains from one specimen sequenced in a study of shared clonotypes between healthy human individuals (dated by TCRdb to between 2020 and 2021). Receptor libraries were prepared by the immunoSEQ multiplex PCR assay. Held by TCRdb, this immuneACCESS table contains in-frame sequences only and omits some clones. Under half of the omission traces to an unresolved V gene where checked; the cause of the rest is unknown. The table for this sample lists around 700,000 clones; under 95% of them were counted only once. The top ten hold approximately 22% of the sample. CD8 naive samples consisted of CD45RO-negative cells that were positively selected for CCR7, yielding a CD45RA+CCR7+ population without TemRA cells. The sample comprised naive CD8+ T cells sorted from blood. Per the publication, the cell subset or site label means: CD45RA+CCR7+. The receptors originated from a man younger than 40 in good health.

The chain uses TRBV19 and TRBJ1-5, with 7 bases fitting TRBD1. V was clipped by 2 bases and J by 4 bases; unmatched bases: 5. Germline assignment: CDR1 LNHDA and CDR2 SQIVND (reference sequence). The CDR3 runs 15 residues. The CDR3, as DNA: TGTGCCAGTAGTATAAACGGACAGGCAAATCAGCCCCAGCATTTT. Its translation is CASSINGQANQPQHF. Together with reference TRBV19 and TRBJ1-5, the CDR3 gives the full variable domain: DGGITQSPKYLFRKEGQNVTLSCEQNLNHDAMYWYRQDPGQGLRLIYYSQIVNDFQKGDIAEGYSVSREKKESFPLTVTSAQKNPTAFYLCASSINGQANQPQHFGDGTRLSIL.

Comment on this clone: Germline and junction disagree at one end, which may indicate a read error. The chain employs TRBV4-1 and TRBJ1-1; D might be TRBD1 (5 bases). There are 17 residues in the CDR3. Germline lookup yields CDR1 MGHRA and CDR2 YSYEKL. The CDR3 sequence: CASSPGRVGLGNAEAFF. The CDR3 DNA sequence: TGCGCCAGCAGCCCAGGCAGGGTCGGTTTGGGGAACGCTGAAGCTTTCTTT.

The V and J genes are TRBV27 and TRBJ2-7; 7 bases are shared with TRBD2. The CDR3 contains 14 residues. Germline V gene sequence: CDR1 MNHEY, CDR2 SMNVEV (reference sequence). J gave up 4 bases and V 6 bases, and 9 bases lay outside the gene matches. The chain's CDR3 is CASRGAGPIYEQYF. The CDR3 nucleotides read TGTGCCAGCAGGGGAGCGGGACCCATTTACGAGCAGTACTTC.

CDR3 amino acids: CSAGLAGLGDTQYF. The CDR3 DNA is TGCAGCGCCGGACTAGCGGGATTAGGGGATACGCAGTATTTT. The chain carries TRBV29-1 and TRBJ2-3, with 12 bases identical to TRBD2. CDR1 and CDR2 (germline): SQVTM, ANQGSEA. The CDR3 has 14 residues. The V gene end was trimmed by 7 bases and the J gene end by 6 bases; junction bases not matched to a gene: 8.

The chain joins TRBV7-9 to TRBJ2-7, with 12 bases lining up with TRBD2. The CDR3 totals 16 residues. Trimming at V came to 7 bases and at J to 6 bases, leaving 13 bases not matched to a gene. Germline lookup yields CDR1 SEHNR and CDR2 FQNEAQ (reference sequence). The CDR3 sequence: CASMGQGGLAGFEQYF. CDR3 DNA sequence: TGTGCCAGCATGGGACAGGGAGGACTAGCGGGATTCGAGCAGTACTTC. The full variable domain, with the rest looked up from reference TRBV7-9 and TRBJ2-7, is DTGVSQNPRHKITKRGQNVTFRCDPISEHNRLYWYRQTLGQGPEFLTYFQNEAQLEKSRLLSDRFSAERPKGSFSTLEIQRTEQGDSAMYLCASMGQGGLAGFEQYFGPGTRLTVT.

This sequence joins TRBV18 and TRBJ2-1; D is undetermined. This CDR3 is 12 amino acids long. With 5 bases removed from V and 4 bases from J, the gap between germline ends came to 6 bases. The germline V gene has CDR1 KGHSH and CDR2 LQKENI. The CDR3 loop reads CASSSEYNEQFF. DNA for the CDR3: TGTGCCAGCTCATCGGAGTACAATGAGCAGTTCTTC.

The chain is built from TRBV5-4 and TRBJ1-1; D is uncertain. Trimming left V 1 base short and J 4 bases short, with 11 bases between. CDR3 length: 14 amino acids. CDR1 and CDR2 (germline): SGHNT, YYREEE (reference sequence). CDR3 bases: TGTGCCAGCAGCTTGCAATGGGGAGGCACTGAAGCTTTCTTT. Translation gives CASSLQWGGTEAFF.

The V gene is TRBV5-4, the J gene TRBJ2-3; TRBD2 aligns across 7 bases. Germline CDR1 and CDR2: SGHNT and YYREEE (reference sequence). V lost 3 bases to trimming and J lost 2 bases; unmatched junction nucleotides: 12. The CDR3 is made up of 17 amino acids. CDR3 protein: CASSSAMSGEPTDTQYF. The CDR3 region has the DNA TGTGCCAGCAGCTCGGCCATGAGCGGGGAACCCACAGATACGCAGTATTTT.

This clone was seen more than once but under ten times. The rearrangement joins TRBV15 to TRBJ2-1, with D perhaps being TRBD1 or TRBD2 (6 bases each). V lost 8 bases and J lost 12, with 20 bases in between. This CDR3 spans 13 amino acids. Germline CDR1 reads LNHNV; CDR2 reads YYDKDF (reference sequence). Here the CDR3 reads CATGGRRIGGQFF. CDR3 nucleotide sequence: TGTGCCACCGGGGGGCGCCGAATCGGTGGGCAGTTCTTC.

CDR3 amino acids: CASSDPRTGVYNEQFF. DNA of the CDR3: TGTGCCAGCAGTGACCCTAGGACAGGGGTTTACAATGAGCAGTTCTTC. This chain links TRBV6-1 with TRBJ2-1; 9 bases align to TRBD1. After removal of 3 bases from V and 4 bases from J, the junction contained 7 bases not matched to a gene. CDR3 size: 16 residues. Germline CDR1 MNHNS, CDR2 SASEGT.

The chain links TRBV18 to TRBJ1-2; 7 bases fit TRBD1. The CDR3 totals 14 residues. Germline assignment: CDR1 KGHSH and CDR2 LQKENI. Trimming removed 1 base from V and 3 bases from J; junction bases left unmatched: 2. The chain's CDR3 is CASSPQGADYGYTF. Here the CDR3 DNA reads TGTGCCAGCTCACCACAGGGGGCTGACTATGGCTACACCTTC. The full variable domain, with the rest looked up from reference TRBV18 and TRBJ1-2, is NAGVMQNPRHLVRRRGQEARLRCSPMKGHSHVYWYRQLPEEGLKFMVYLQKENIIDESGMPKERFSAEFPKEGPSILRIQQVVRGDSAAYFCASSPQGADYGYTFGSGTRLTVV.

The V call is TRBV15, the J call TRBJ1-5, with D possibly TRBD1 on 5 matching bases. Trimming took off 1 base at V and 5 bases at J, with 21 bases between the two ends. In germline, CDR1 is LNHNV, CDR2 YYDKDF (reference sequence). This CDR3 has 18 amino acids. CDR3 nucleotide sequence: TGTGCCACCAGCAGAGCGCCGATTGGCAGGGTAGTGCATCAGCCCCAGCATTTT. Translation: CATSRAPIGRVVHQPQHF.

This chain connects TRBV29-1 to TRBJ2-7; 11 positions match TRBD2. The V segment lost 0 bases and the J segment 4 bases; nucleotides outside the gene matches: 5. CDR1 is SQVTM and CDR2 is ANQGSEA in the germline V gene. The CDR3 is 15 amino acids. The CDR3 bases are TGCAGCGTTGAAGATAGGACTAGCGGGTTTTACGAGCAGTACTTC. This translates into CSVEDRTSGFYEQYF.

The V gene is TRBV9, the J gene TRBJ2-1; D gene unclear. In germline, CDR1 is SGDLS, CDR2 YYNGEE. Trimming left V 4 bases short and J 6 bases short, with 11 bases between. This CDR3 is 13 amino acids long. The CDR3 spells CASSPPRRNEQFF. CDR3 sequence (DNA): TGTGCCAGCAGCCCACCCAGACGCAATGAGCAGTTCTTC.

The gene calls are TRBV28 and TRBJ1-1, with D perhaps TRBD1 (5 bases). The V end lost 6 bases, the J end lost 6 bases, and 14 bases lay between the germline ends. The CDR3 is 13 amino acids. Germline-derived CDR1 and CDR2 are MDHEN and SYDVKM. The CDR3 region is CASSPGGWAEAFF. Written as DNA, the CDR3 is TGTGCCAGCAGCCCTGGGGGGTGGGCTGAAGCTTTCTTT.

V is TRBV15 and J is TRBJ1-5; no firm D call. Trimming stripped 0 bases from V and 7 bases from J, with 13 bases between. The germline V gene encodes CDR1 LNHNV and CDR2 YYDKDF (reference sequence). The CDR3 totals 15 residues. CDR3 sequence (DNA): TGTGCCACCAGCAGAGATCCGGGATTCGTGCAGCCCCAGCATTTT. Its protein product is CATSRDPGFVQPQHF.

The rearrangement joins TRBV9 to TRBJ2-1, with 7 bases lining up with TRBD2. The CDR3 totals 13 residues. The germline V gene has CDR1 SGDLS and CDR2 YYNGEE. V was pared by 7 bases and J by 1 base, with 2 bases of the junction left unmatched. CDR3 in amino acids: CASSRESYNEQFF. CDR3 nucleotides: TGTGCCAGCTCGCGGGAGTCCTACAATGAGCAGTTCTTC.

The J gene is TRBJ2-2, the V gene TRBV2, with 8 bases aligning to TRBD2. This CDR3 has 16 residues. V was clipped by 7 bases and J by 1 base; unmatched bases: 8. Per germline, CDR1 SNHLY and CDR2 FYNNEI. The CDR3 DNA reads as TGTGCCAGCATTCCCCCGGCGGGAGGGAACACCGGGGAGCTGTTTTTT. It translates to CASIPPAGGNTGELFF.

On this clone: Other DNA sequences in this specimen translate into the identical CDR3. This chain connects TRBV6-1 to TRBJ2-3; D gene unclear. V gave up 1 base and J gave up 0 bases, with 5 bases separating them. The CDR3 totals 14 residues. CDR1 is MNHNS, CDR2 SASEGT, per germline. The CDR3 DNA follows: TGTGCCAGCAGTGAAGTTGGTAGCACAGATACGCAGTATTTT. It is translated as CASSEVGSTDTQYF.